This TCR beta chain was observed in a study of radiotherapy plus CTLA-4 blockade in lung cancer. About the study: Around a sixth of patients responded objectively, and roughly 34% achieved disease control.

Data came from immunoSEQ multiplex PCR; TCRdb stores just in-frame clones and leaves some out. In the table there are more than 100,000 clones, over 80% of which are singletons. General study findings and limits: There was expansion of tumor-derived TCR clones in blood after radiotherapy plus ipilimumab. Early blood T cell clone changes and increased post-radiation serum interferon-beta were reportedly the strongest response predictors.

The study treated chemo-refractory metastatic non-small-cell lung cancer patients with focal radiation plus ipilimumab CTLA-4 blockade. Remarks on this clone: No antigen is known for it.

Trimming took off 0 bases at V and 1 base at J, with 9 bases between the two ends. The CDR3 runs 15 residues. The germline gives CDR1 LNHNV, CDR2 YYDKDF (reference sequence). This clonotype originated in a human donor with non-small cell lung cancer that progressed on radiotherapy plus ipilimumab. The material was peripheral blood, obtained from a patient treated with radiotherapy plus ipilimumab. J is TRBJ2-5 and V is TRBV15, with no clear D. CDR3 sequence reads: CATSRDLVGQETQYF. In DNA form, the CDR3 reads TGTGCCACCAGCAGAGATTTGGTGGGCCAAGAGACCCAGTACTTC.